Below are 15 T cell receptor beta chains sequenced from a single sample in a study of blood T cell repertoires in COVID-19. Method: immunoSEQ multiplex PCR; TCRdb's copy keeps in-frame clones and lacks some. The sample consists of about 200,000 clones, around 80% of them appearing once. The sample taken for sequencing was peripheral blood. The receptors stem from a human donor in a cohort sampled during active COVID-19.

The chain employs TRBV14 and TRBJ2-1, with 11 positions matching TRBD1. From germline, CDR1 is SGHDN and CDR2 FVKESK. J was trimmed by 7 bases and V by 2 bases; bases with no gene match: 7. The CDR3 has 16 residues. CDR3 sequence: CASSQRYGTGGNEQFF. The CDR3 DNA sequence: TGTGCCAGCAGCCAACGATACGGGACAGGGGGAAATGAGCAGTTCTTC.

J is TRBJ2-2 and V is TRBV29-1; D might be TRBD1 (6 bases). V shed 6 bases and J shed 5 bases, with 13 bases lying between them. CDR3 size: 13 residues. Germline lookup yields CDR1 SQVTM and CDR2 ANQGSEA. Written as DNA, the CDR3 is TGCAGCGTGGCAGGGGCGCGAACCGGGGAGCTGTTTTTT. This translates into CSVAGARTGELFF.

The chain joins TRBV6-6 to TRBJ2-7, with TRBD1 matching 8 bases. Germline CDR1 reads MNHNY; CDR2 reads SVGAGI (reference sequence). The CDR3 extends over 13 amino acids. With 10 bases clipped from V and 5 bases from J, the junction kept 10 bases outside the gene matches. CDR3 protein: CATTDRVGDEQYF. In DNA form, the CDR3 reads TGTGCCACCACGGACAGGGTTGGCGACGAGCAGTACTTC.

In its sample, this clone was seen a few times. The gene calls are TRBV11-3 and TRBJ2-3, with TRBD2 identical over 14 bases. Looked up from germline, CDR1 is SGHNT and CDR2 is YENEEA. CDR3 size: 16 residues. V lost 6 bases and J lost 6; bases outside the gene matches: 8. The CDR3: CASSPGLAGGSDTQYF. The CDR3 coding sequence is TGTGCCAGCAGTCCCGGACTAGCGGGAGGATCCGATACGCAGTATTTT.

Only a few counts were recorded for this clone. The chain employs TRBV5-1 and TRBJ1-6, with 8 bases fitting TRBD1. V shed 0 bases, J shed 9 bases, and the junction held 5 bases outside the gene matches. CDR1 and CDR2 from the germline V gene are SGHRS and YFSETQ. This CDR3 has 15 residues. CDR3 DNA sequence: TGCGCCAGCAGCTTGGACGGCAGGGGGCTTTCACCCCTCCACTTT. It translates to CASSLDGRGLSPLHF.

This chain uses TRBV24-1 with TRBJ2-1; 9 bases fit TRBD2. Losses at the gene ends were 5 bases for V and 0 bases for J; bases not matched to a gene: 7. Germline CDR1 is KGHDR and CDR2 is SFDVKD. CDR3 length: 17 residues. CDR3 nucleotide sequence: TGTGCCACCAGTGCCCGACTAGCGGAAAGCTCCTACAATGAGCAGTTCTTC. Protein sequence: CATSARLAESSYNEQFF.

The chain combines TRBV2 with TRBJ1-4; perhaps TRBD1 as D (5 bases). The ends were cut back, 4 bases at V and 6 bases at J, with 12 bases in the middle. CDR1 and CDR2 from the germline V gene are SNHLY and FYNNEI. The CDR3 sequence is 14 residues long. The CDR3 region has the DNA TGTGCCAGCAGTGTGCAGGGAGGGGATGAAAAACTGTTTTTT. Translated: CASSVQGGDEKLFF.

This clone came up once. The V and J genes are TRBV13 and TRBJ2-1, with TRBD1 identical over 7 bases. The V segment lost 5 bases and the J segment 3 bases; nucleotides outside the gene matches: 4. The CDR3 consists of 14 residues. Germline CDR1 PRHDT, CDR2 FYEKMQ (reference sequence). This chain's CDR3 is CASSPRDSYNEQFF. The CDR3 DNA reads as TGTGCCAGCAGCCCCCGGGACAGCTACAATGAGCAGTTCTTC.

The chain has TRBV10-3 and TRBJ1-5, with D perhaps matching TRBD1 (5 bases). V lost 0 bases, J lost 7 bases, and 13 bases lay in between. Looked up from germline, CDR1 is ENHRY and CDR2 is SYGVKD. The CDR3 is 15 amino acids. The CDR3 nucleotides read TGTGCCATCAGTGAGTCGGTAAGGGGCGGCCAGCCCCAGCATTTT. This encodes CAISESVRGGQPQHF.

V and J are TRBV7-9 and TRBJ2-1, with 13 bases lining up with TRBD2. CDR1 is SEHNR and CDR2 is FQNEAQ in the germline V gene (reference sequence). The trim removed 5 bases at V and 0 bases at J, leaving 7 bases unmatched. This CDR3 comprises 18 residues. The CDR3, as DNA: TGTGCCAGCAGCACGACTAGCGGGAGGACGAGCTCCTACAATGAGCAGTTCTTC. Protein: CASSTTSGRTSSYNEQFF.

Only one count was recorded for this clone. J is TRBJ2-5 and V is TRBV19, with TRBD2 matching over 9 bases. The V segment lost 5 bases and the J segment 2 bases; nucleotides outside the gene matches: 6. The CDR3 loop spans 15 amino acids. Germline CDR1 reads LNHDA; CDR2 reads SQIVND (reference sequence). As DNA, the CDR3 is TGTGCCAGTAGTTTCGGACTAGCGATGCAAGAGACCCAGTACTTC. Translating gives CASSFGLAMQETQYF.

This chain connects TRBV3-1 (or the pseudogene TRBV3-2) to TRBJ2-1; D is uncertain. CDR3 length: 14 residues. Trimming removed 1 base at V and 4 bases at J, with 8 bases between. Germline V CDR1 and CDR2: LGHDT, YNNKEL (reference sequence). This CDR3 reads CASSQVGGYNEQFF. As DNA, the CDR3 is TGTGCCAGCAGCCAAGTCGGCGGTTACAATGAGCAGTTCTTC.

The CDR3 DNA reads as TGTGCCAGCAGTTCCCGGGATATCTACAATGAGCAGTTCTTC. Amino acid sequence: CASSSRDIYNEQFF. The chain is built from TRBV6-1 and TRBJ2-1; the D gene is possibly TRBD2 (5 bases). The CDR3 spans 14 residues. CDR1 and CDR2 (germline): MNHNS, SASEGT. The ends were cut back, 5 bases at V and 3 bases at J, with 11 bases in the middle.

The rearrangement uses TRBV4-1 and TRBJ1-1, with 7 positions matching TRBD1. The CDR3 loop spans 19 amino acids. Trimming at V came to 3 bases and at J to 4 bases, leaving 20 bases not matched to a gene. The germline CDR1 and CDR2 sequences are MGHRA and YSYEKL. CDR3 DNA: TGCGCCAGCAGCCATATAAACTACCTGGACAGGACTGGGGCCACTGAAGCTTTCTTT. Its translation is CASSHINYLDRTGATEAFF.

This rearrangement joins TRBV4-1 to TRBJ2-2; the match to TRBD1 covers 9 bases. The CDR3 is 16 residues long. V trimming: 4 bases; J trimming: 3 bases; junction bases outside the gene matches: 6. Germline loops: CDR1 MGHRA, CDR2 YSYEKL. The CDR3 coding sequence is TGCGCCAGCAGCCCTCGGACAGGGGTGGACACCGGGGAGCTGTTTTTT. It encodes CASSPRTGVDTGELFF.